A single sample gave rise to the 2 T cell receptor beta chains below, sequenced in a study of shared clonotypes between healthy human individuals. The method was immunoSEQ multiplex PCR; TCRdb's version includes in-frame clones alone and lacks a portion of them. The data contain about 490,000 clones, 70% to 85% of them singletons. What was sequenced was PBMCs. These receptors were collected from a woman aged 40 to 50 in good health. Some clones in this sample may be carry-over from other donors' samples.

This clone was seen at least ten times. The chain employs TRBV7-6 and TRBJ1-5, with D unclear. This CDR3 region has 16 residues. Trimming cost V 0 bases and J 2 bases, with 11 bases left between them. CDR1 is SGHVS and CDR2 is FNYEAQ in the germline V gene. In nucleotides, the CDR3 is TGTGCCAGCAGCTTAGCCCCGGGTTGGGGCAATCAGCCCCAGCATTTT. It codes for CASSLAPGWGNQPQHF. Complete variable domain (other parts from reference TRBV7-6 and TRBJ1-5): GAGVSQSPRYKVTKRGQDVALRCDPISGHVSLYWYRQALGQGPEFLTYFNYEAQQDKSGLPNDRFSAERPEGSISTLTIQRTEQRDSAMYRCASSLAPGWGNQPQHFGDGTRLSIL.

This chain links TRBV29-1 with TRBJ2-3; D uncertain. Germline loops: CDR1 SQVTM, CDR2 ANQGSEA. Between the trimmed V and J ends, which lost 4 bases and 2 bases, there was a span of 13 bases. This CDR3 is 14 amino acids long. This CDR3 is CSVGTQANTDTQYF. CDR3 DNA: TGCAGCGTTGGGACCCAGGCGAACACAGATACGCAGTATTTT.